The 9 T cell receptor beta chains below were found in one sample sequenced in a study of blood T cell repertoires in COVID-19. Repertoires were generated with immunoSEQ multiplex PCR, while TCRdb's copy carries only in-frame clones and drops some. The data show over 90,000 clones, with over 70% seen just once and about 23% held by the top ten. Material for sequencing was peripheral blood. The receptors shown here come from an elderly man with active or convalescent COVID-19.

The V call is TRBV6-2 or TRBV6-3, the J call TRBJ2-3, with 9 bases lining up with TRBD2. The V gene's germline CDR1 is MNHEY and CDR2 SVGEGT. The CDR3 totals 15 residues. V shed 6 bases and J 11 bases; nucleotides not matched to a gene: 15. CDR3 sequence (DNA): TGTGCCAGCAGGCCTACCGCCGGGACTAGCCAGGTGCAGTATTTT. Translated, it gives CASRPTAGTSQVQYF.

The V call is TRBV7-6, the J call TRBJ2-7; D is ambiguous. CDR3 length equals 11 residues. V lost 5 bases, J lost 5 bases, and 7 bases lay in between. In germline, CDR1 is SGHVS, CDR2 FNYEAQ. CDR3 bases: TGTGCCAGCAGCCGCGGCGACGAGCAGTACTTC. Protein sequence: CASSRGDEQYF.

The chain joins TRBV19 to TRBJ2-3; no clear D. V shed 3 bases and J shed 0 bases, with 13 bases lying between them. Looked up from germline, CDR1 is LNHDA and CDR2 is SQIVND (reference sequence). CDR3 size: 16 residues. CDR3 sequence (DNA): TGTGCCAGTAGTATTTCGATCGACAAAAGCACAGATACGCAGTATTTT. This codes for CASSISIDKSTDTQYF.

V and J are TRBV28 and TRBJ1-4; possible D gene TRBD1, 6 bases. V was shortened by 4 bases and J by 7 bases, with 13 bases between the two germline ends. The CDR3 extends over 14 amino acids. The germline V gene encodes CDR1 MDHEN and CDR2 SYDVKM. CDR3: CASSSEGGSEKLFF. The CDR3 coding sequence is TGTGCCAGCAGTTCCGAGGGGGGGAGTGAAAAACTGTTTTTT.

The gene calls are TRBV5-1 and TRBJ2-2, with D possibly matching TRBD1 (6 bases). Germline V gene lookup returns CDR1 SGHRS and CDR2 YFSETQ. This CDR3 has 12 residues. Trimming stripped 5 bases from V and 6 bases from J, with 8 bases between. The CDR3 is CASRGGSGELFF. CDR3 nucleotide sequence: TGCGCCAGCAGAGGGGGATCCGGGGAGCTGTTTTTT.

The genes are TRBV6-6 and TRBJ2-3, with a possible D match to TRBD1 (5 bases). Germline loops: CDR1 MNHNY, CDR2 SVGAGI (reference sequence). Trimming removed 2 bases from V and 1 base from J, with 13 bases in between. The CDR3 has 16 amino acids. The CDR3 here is CASSYPQGFGTDTQYF. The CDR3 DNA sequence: TGTGCCAGCAGTTACCCCCAGGGATTCGGCACAGATACGCAGTATTTT.

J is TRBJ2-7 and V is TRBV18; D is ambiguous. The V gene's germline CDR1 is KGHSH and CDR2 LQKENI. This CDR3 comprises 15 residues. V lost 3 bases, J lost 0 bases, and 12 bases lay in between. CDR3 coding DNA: TGTGCCAGCTCACCCGCCTTTGGGCGCTCCTACGAGCAGTACTTC. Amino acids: CASSPAFGRSYEQYF.

CDR3 nucleotides: TGTGCCAGCAGCCTTCGACAGGGGAGGGGTCGGGAGACCCAGTACTTC. Its protein product is CASSLRQGRGRETQYF. The rearrangement joins TRBV6-6 to TRBJ2-5; a possible D gene is TRBD1 (8 bases). From germline, CDR1 is MNHNY and CDR2 SVGAGI (reference sequence). The V end was cut by 6 bases, the J end by 5 bases, with 22 bases between. This CDR3 region has 16 residues.

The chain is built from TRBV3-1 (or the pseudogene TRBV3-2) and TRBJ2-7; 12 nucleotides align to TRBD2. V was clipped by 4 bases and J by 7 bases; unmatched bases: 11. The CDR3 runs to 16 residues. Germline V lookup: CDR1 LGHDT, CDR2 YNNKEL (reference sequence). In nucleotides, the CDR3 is TGTGCCAGCAGCCCCTCCCTAGCGGGGGGGTTCGGGGAGCAGTACTTC. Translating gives CASSPSLAGGFGEQYF.